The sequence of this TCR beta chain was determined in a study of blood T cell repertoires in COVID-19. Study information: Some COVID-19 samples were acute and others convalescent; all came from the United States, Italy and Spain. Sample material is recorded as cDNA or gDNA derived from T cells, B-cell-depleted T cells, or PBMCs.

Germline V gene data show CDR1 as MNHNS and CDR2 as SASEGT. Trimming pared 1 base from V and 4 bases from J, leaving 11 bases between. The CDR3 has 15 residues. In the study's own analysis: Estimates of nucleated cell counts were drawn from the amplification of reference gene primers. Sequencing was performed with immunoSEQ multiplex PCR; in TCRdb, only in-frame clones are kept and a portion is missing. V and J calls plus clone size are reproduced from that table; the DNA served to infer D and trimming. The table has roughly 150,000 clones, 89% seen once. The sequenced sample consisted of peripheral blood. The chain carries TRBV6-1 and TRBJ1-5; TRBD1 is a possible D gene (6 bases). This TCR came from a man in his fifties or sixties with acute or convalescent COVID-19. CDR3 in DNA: TGTGCCAGCAGTGAAGACAGGGTAAGGAATCAGCCCCAGCATTTT. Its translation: CASSEDRVRNQPQHF.